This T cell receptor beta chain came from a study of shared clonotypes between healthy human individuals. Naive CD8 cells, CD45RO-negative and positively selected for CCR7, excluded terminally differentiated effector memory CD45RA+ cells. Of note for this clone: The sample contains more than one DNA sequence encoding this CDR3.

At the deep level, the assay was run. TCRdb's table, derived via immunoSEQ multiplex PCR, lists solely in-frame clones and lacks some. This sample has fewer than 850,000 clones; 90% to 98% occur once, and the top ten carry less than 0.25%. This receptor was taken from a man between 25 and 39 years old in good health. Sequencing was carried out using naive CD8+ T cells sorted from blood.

The CDR3: CASGLGGPYNEQFF. The CDR3 DNA reads TGTGCTAGTGGTTTAGGGGGCCCCTACAATGAGCAGTTCTTC. V is TRBV12-5 and J is TRBJ2-1; TRBD1 matches 7 bases. Germline CDR1 LGHNT, CDR2 FRNRAP. The CDR3 covers 14 residues. Trimming at V came to 3 bases and at J to 2 bases, leaving 1 base not matched to a gene.